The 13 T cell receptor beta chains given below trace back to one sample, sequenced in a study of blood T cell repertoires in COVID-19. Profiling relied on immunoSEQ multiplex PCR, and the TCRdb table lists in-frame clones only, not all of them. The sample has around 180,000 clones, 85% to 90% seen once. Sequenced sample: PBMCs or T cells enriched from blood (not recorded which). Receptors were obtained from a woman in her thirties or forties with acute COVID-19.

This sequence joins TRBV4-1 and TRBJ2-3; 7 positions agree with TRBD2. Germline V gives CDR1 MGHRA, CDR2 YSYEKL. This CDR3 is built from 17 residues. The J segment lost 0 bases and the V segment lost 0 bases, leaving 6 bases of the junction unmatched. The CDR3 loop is CASSQDRLAVSTDTQYF. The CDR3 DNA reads TGCGCCAGCAGCCAAGATCGCCTAGCGGTTAGCACAGATACGCAGTATTTT.

DNA for the CDR3: TGTGCCAGTAGTATACGGATGGGACAGGGAGACACCGGGGAGCTGTTTTTT. As protein: CASSIRMGQGDTGELFF. The J gene is TRBJ2-2, the V gene TRBV19; TRBD1 agrees at 9 bases. CDR3 length: 17 residues. With V trimmed by 2 bases and J by 3 bases, 7 bases remained unmatched. Germline V gene data show CDR1 as LNHDA and CDR2 as SQIVND (reference sequence). Full variable domain (rest looked up from reference TRBV19 and TRBJ2-2): DGGITQSPKYLFRKEGQNVTLSCEQNLNHDAMYWYRQDPGQGLRLIYYSQIVNDFQKGDIAEGYSVSREKKESFPLTVTSAQKNPTAFYLCASSIRMGQGDTGELFFGEGSRLTVL.

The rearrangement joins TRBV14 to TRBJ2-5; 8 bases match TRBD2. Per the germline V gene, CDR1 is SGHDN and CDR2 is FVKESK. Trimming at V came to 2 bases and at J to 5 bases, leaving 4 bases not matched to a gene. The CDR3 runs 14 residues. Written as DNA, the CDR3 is TGTGCCAGCAGCCAACTACTAGCGGTGGAGACCCAGTACTTC. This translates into CASSQLLAVETQYF.

In DNA, the CDR3 is TGTGCCAGCAGGGAATACAGCTCTGGAAACACCATATATTTT. Its protein product is CASREYSSGNTIYF. The gene calls are TRBV2 and TRBJ1-3; unclear D gene. V was trimmed by 6 bases and J by 0 bases, leaving 9 bases between them. The germline CDR1 and CDR2 sequences are SNHLY and FYNNEI. This CDR3 has 14 residues. The full variable domain, completed using reference TRBV2 and TRBJ1-3, is EPEVTQTPSHQVTQMGQEVILRCVPISNHLYFYWYRQILGQKVEFLVSFYNNEISEKSEIFDDQFSVERPDGSNFTLKIRSTKLEDSAMYFCASREYSSGNTIYFGEGSWLTVV.

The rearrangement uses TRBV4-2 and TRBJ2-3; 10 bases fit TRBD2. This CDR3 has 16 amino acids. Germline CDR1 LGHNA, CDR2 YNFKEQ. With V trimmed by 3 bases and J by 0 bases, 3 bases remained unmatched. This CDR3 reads CASSQLAGESTDTQYF. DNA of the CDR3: TGTGCCAGCAGCCAGCTAGCGGGGGAAAGCACAGATACGCAGTATTTT.

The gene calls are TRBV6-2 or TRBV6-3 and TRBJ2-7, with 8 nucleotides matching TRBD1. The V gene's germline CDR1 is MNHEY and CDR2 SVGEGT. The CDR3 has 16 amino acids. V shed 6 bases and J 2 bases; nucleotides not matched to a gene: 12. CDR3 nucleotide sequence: TGTGCCAGCAGCCGCGGCCCCGGGACAGGCGCCTACGAGCAGTACTTC. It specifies CASSRGPGTGAYEQYF.

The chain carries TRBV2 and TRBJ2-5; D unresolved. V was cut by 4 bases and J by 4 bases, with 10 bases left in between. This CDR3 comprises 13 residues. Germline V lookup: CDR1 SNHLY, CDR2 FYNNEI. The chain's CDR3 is CASSGVARETQYF. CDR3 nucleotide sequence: TGTGCCAGCAGTGGAGTAGCTAGAGAGACCCAGTACTTC.

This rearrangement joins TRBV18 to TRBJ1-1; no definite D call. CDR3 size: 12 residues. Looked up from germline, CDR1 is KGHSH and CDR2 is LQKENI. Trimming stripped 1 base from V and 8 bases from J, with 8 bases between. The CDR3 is CASSPLGVEAFF. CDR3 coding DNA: TGTGCCAGCTCACCACTAGGAGTCGAAGCTTTCTTT.

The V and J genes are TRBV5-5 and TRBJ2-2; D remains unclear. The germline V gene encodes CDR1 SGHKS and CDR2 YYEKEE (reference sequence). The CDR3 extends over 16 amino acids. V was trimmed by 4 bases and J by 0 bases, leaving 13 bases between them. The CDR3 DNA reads TGTGCCAGCAGCAACCCTACCGAATCGAACACCGGGGAGCTGTTTTTT. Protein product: CASSNPTESNTGELFF.

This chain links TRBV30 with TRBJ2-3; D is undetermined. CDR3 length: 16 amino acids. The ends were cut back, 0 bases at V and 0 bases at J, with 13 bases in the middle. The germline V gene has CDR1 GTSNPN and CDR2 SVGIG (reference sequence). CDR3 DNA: TGTGCCTGGAGTGTCCGTCCCTTACTTAGCACAGATACGCAGTATTTT. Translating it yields CAWSVRPLLSTDTQYF.

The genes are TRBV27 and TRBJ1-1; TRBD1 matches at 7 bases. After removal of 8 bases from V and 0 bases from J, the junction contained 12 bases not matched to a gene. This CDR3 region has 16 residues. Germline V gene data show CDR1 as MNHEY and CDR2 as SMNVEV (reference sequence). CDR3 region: CASPRTDRTMNTEAFF. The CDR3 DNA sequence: TGTGCCAGCCCGAGAACGGACAGGACCATGAACACTGAAGCTTTCTTT.

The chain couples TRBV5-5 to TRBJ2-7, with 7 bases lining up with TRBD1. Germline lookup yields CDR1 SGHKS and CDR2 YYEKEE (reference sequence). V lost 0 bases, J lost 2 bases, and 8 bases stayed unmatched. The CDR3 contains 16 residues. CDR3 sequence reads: CASSLAGQNLAYEQYF. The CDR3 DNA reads TGTGCCAGCAGCTTGGCGGGACAGAACCTTGCCTACGAGCAGTACTTC.

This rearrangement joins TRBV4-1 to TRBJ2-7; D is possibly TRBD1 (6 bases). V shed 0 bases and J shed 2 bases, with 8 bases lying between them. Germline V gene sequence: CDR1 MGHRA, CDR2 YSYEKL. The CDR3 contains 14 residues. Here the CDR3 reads CASSQENRAYEQYF. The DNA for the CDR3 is TGCGCCAGCAGCCAAGAGAACAGGGCCTACGAGCAGTACTTC.